Sequencing of this T cell receptor beta chain was carried out in a study of T-cell memory formation after mild COVID-19. Study-level background: The study found TCR clusters largely donor specific.

Study results and limitations: Detection of some responders pre-infection suggested pre-existing cross-reactive memory T cells participated. The CD4+ clones that contracted clustered mainly within CM and EM, and the CD8+ clones concentrated in EMRA.

In this sample, this clonotype turned up a few times. Its antigen is not known. The authors produced TCR alpha and TCR beta cDNA libraries with sample barcodes and UMIs by 5'RACE using constant-segment primers. TCRdb re-called the 5' RACE reads with MiXCR, one entry per CDR3 protein. The sample has fewer than 50,000 distinct CDR3 sequences, around 7.3% seen once; the top ten hold roughly 1.5%. The ends were cut back, 6 bases at V and 0 bases at J, with 16 bases in the middle. The CDR3 is 15 amino acids. CDR1 and CDR2 from the germline V gene are DFQATT and SNEGSKA (reference sequence). Sequencing was done on a sample of PBMCs or a T cell subset sorted from them (not recorded which). The clonotype comes from a man aged 18 to 30 who had mild COVID-19 (a few samples of this study predate the infection). Cell type and time point are not known. The rearrangement links TRBV20-1 to TRBJ2-3; a weak D match, TRBD1 (6 bases). The CDR3 DNA sequence: TGCAGTGCCTCTCGCAGGGGACCGAGCACAGATACGCAGTATTTT. Translating gives CSASRRGPSTDTQYF.